Reported below is one T cell receptor beta chain. This specimen comes from a study of human T cells and chemical hapten exposure. Time point: patch test 2, 6 weeks after DPC sensitization. Treatment specified: therapeutic diphenylcyclopropenone sensitization with weekly scalp DPC. Each CDR3 protein is one row after TCRdb ran MiXCR on the RACE reads. The sample includes approximately 110,000 distinct CDR3 sequences, 9% to 9.5% of them seen just once. The CDR3 has 17 amino acids. Trimming stripped 2 bases from V and 0 bases from J, with 13 bases between. This sample comprised whole blood, obtained in connection with sensitization to the hapten diphenylcyclopropenone (DPC). This TCR was sampled from a woman aged 40-49 years with alopecia areata. Some clones in this sample may be carry-over from other donors' samples. The chain joins TRBV12-3 or TRBV12-4 to TRBJ2-2; D unresolved. CDR3 protein: CASSLTSGRSNTGELFF. The CDR3 DNA follows: TGTGCCAGCAGTTTAACTTCCGGCAGGTCGAACACCGGGGAGCTGTTTTTT.